Listed here are 27 T cell receptor beta chains from one sample, sequenced in a study of T cells in Graves' hyperthyroidism and ophthalmopathy. Researchers amplified the TCR beta CDR3 regions from RNA transcripts. RT-PCR in the first round (using the HTBI primer set) targeted the TCR CDR3. TCRdb recomputed calls from the multiplex PCR reads with MiXCR, one row per CDR3 protein. This sample has 470,000 or so distinct CDR3 sequences; less than 25% occur once, and the top ten carry around a quarter. The material sequenced was blood. Receptors were obtained from a man aged 18 to 35 with Graves' hyperthyroidism.

The chain's CDR3 is CSAIEFYEQYF. CDR3 nucleotide sequence: TGCAGTGCGATTGAGTTCTACGAGCAGTACTTC. The chain combines TRBV20-1 with TRBJ2-7; no firm D call. CDR1 and CDR2 from the germline V gene are DFQATT and SNEGSKA (reference sequence). Trimming removed 6 bases at V and 3 bases at J, with 9 bases between. CDR3 size: 11 residues.

There are many counts of this clonotype. The V and J genes are TRBV10-2 and TRBJ1-5; TRBD1 matches at 11 bases. Germline V lookup: CDR1 WSHSY, CDR2 SAAADI. V was clipped by 0 bases and J by 2 bases; unmatched bases: 6. This CDR3 contains 18 residues. The CDR3: CASSESGQGAVGNQPQHF. The CDR3 nucleotides are TGCGCCAGCAGTGAGTCCGGACAGGGGGCTGTGGGCAATCAGCCCCAGCATTTT.

Note on this clonotype: This could be a read error, since a much larger clone is one nucleotide away. This chain joins TRBV11-2 and TRBJ2-7; D uncertain. This CDR3 contains 13 residues. The germline V gene encodes CDR1 SGHAT and CDR2 FQNNGV. V lost 1 base, J lost 5 bases, and 9 bases lay in between. CDR3 nucleotide sequence: TGTGCCAGCAGCTTAGTTGTTCGGGACGAGCAGTACTTC. Translated: CASSLVVRDEQYF.

The table lists this clonotype with many counts. V usage is TRBV4-2 and J usage is TRBJ2-7; TRBD1 aligns across 7 bases. The CDR3 extends over 16 amino acids. Unmatched junction bases numbered 10, after V lost 0 bases and J lost 5 bases. Germline CDR1 is LGHNA and CDR2 is YNFKEQ. The CDR3 sequence is CASSQEGRQGIHEQYF. The CDR3 nucleotides read TGTGCCAGCAGCCAAGAGGGGAGACAGGGTATCCACGAGCAGTACTTC.

This clonotype was observed a handful of times. CDR3 in DNA: TGTGCCAGCAGCTTACCCGGGACAGGGAGGAACACTGAAGCTTTCTTT. This codes for CASSLPGTGRNTEAFF. The chain uses TRBV13 and TRBJ1-1; 9 nucleotides line up with TRBD1. Germline CDR1 and CDR2: PRHDT and FYEKMQ (reference sequence). This CDR3 spans 16 amino acids. J lost 1 base, V lost 2 bases, and 5 bases had no gene match.

Of note for this clonotype: This sequence may be a read error, since a much larger clone differs from it by one base. The gene calls are TRBV19 and TRBJ1-5; the D is unclear. Germline-derived CDR1 and CDR2 are LNHDA and SQIVND (reference sequence). This CDR3 is 14 amino acids long. This chain's CDR3 is CAGSRRASNQPQHF. The CDR3 DNA reads TGTGCCGGTAGTAGACGGGCATCGAATCAGCCCCAGCATTTT.

This clonotype has just a few counts. This chain joins TRBV9 and TRBJ1-1; TRBD1 is a possible D gene (5 bases). Germline CDR1 is SGDLS and CDR2 is YYNGEE. The CDR3 has 15 residues. V was shortened by 0 bases and J by 1 base, with 10 bases between the two germline ends. The chain's CDR3 is CASSVEGRRNTEAFF. The DNA for the CDR3 is TGTGCCAGCAGCGTAGAGGGGCGTAGGAACACTGAAGCTTTCTTT.

Points on this clonotype: A much more abundant neighbour one base away suggests this may be a read error. This chain uses TRBV19 with TRBJ2-5, with D possibly being TRBD1 (5 bases). The CDR3 extends over 15 amino acids. Trimming stripped 5 bases from V and 9 bases from J, with 22 bases between. Germline loops: CDR1 LNHDA, CDR2 SQIVND (reference sequence). The CDR3 region is CASSSQGRGHRSQYF. The CDR3 DNA is TGTGCCAGTAGTTCCCAGGGCAGAGGCCACCGGTCCCAGTACTTC.

This clonotype was seen repeatedly, ten times or more. The chain has TRBV9 and TRBJ1-2; 7 bases are a match to TRBD1. This CDR3 spans 15 amino acids. V lost 2 bases, J lost 5 bases, and 9 bases stayed unmatched. Germline loops: CDR1 SGDLS, CDR2 YYNGEE. The CDR3 DNA reads TGTGCCAGCAGCGTTGGAGGGGGCGCTGAGTATGGCTACACCTTC. Translated, it gives CASSVGGGAEYGYTF.

This clonotype was seen ten or more times. The chain recombines TRBV6-5 with TRBJ2-2; D unclear. Trimming shortened V by 5 bases and J by 3 bases, and 10 bases separated the two germline ends. CDR3 length: 14 residues. From germline, CDR1 is MNHEY and CDR2 SVGAGI. The CDR3 DNA follows: TGTGCCAGCAGTCTCGACCCTTACACCGGGGAGCTGTTTTTT. This codes for CASSLDPYTGELFF.

The gene calls are TRBV10-1 and TRBJ2-5; D is possibly TRBD1 (6 bases). The germline V gene has CDR1 WNHNN and CDR2 SYGVQD (reference sequence). V lost 2 bases, J lost 1 base, and 23 bases lay in between. The CDR3 covers 19 residues. Here the CDR3 DNA reads TGCGCCAGCAGTGAGGGGTTCGTGGAACTCAGGGGCGTCCAAGAGACCCAGTACTTC. Its protein product is CASSEGFVELRGVQETQYF.

The J gene is TRBJ2-5, the V gene TRBV20-1, with 14 nucleotides matching TRBD2. The CDR3 covers 20 residues. The germline V gene has CDR1 DFQATT and CDR2 SNEGSKA (reference sequence). V dropped 1 base and J dropped 5; count of bases not matched to a gene: 18. CDR3: CSARAIMVTSGGALSETQYF. The CDR3 nucleotides are TGCAGTGCTAGAGCGATCATGGTGACTAGCGGGGGGGCCTTATCTGAGACCCAGTACTTC.

This clonotype has at least ten counts. One base away lies a much larger clone, so this may be a sequencing read error. J is TRBJ2-5 and V is TRBV12-3 or TRBV12-4; D uncertain. The CDR3 is 13 amino acids. DNA for the CDR3: TGTGCCAGCAGTTTGAACAGCCAAGGGACCCAGTACTTC. Translated, it gives CASSLNSQGTQYF.

To note about this clonotype: An end of the junction does not agree with germline; a read error may underlie this. This chain connects TRBV20-1 to TRBJ1-4; 7 bases line up with TRBD1. The CDR3 extends over 13 amino acids. Germline assignment: CDR1 DFQATT and CDR2 SNEGSKA (reference sequence). The CDR3 region has the DNA TGCAATGCTAGACCACAGGGGAACGAAAAACTGTTTTTT. Protein: CNARPQGNEKLFF.

In this sample, this clonotype turned up many times. The chain combines TRBV6-5 with TRBJ2-5; 9 bases map to TRBD1. Germline loops: CDR1 MNHEY, CDR2 SVGAGI. The CDR3 consists of 13 residues. V gave up 7 bases and J gave up 6 bases; unmatched junction bases: 6. CDR3 bases: TGTGCCAGCAATCCGACAGGGGGAAAGACCCAGTACTTC. Its translation: CASNPTGGKTQYF.

This clonotype was observed many times. The chain is built from TRBV18 and TRBJ1-1; 7 bases are a match to TRBD1. The CDR3 loop spans 15 amino acids. The germline gives CDR1 KGHSH, CDR2 LQKENI. The J segment lost 3 bases and the V segment lost 3 bases, leaving 7 bases of the junction unmatched. CDR3 coding DNA: TGTGCCAGCTCACCGACAGGGAGGAAAGACACTGAAGCTTTCTTT. This codes for CASSPTGRKDTEAFF.

This clonotype was detected many times. The V and J genes are TRBV5-1 and TRBJ1-2; the match to TRBD1 covers 10 bases. CDR3 length: 15 amino acids. J gave up 2 bases and V 3 bases, and 4 bases lay outside the gene matches. Per germline, CDR1 SGHRS and CDR2 YFSETQ. In nucleotides, the CDR3 is TGCGCCAGCAGCTGGGGGACAGGGGAAAACTATGGCTACACCTTC. Its translation: CASSWGTGENYGYTF.

This clonotype was seen repeatedly, ten times or more. In DNA form, the CDR3 reads TGTGCCAGCAGTACTTATCCGGGGAGCACTGAAGCTTTCTTT. It specifies CASSTYPGSTEAFF. The chain has TRBV6-5 and TRBJ1-1; D not resolved. This CDR3 spans 14 amino acids. Trimming took 5 bases from V and 4 from J, leaving 14 bases between them. In germline, CDR1 is MNHEY, CDR2 SVGAGI.

This chain joins TRBV11-2 and TRBJ2-2; D unclear. V was shortened by 3 bases and J by 6 bases, with 20 bases between the two germline ends. CDR3 length: 17 residues. In germline, CDR1 is SGHAT, CDR2 FQNNGV. The CDR3 here is CASSLPRTQVGPGELFF. The CDR3 region has the DNA TGTGCCAGCAGCTTGCCGAGGACCCAGGTTGGACCCGGGGAGCTGTTTTTT.

Ten or more counts support this clonotype. The V and J genes are TRBV6-5 and TRBJ2-7; D is undetermined. Germline V gene sequence: CDR1 MNHEY, CDR2 SVGAGI. Trimming took off 0 bases at V and 0 bases at J, with 6 bases between the two ends. The CDR3 totals 14 residues. The CDR3: CASSYSEASYEQYF. CDR3 DNA: TGTGCCAGCAGTTACTCCGAGGCCTCCTACGAGCAGTACTTC.

This clonotype was seen at least ten times. The chain combines TRBV7-9 with TRBJ2-5; D gene unclear. The germline V gene has CDR1 SEHNR and CDR2 FQNEAQ (reference sequence). The CDR3 covers 12 residues. Trimming removed 6 bases from V and 2 bases from J, with 7 bases in between. The CDR3 loop reads CASRNPQETQYF. CDR3 in DNA: TGTGCCAGCAGAAATCCACAAGAGACCCAGTACTTC.

The V call is TRBV11-2, the J call TRBJ2-7; D call uncertain. This CDR3 has 12 amino acids. Germline V lookup: CDR1 SGHAT, CDR2 FQNNGV. V was trimmed by 2 bases and J by 6 bases, leaving 8 bases between them. The CDR3 nucleotides are TGTGCCAGCAGCTTATTGCGTCTCGAGCAGTACTTC. Its protein is CASSLLRLEQYF.

Ten or more counts support this clonotype. The V gene is TRBV28, the J gene TRBJ1-2, with a possible D match to TRBD1 (6 bases). The CDR3 consists of 17 residues. The germline CDR1 and CDR2 sequences are MDHEN and SYDVKM. The V end was cut by 8 bases, the J end by 4 bases, with 26 bases between. DNA of the CDR3: TGTGCCAGCGCCGGGGATGTCCAGGAGGGGGTTATCTATGGCTACACCTTC. Its translation: CASAGDVQEGVIYGYTF.

This clonotype was detected ten times or more. The CDR3 region has the DNA TGTGCCATCAGTTTGGGAGGGAGGAACACTGAAGCTTTCTTT. Protein: CAISLGGRNTEAFF. V gene TRBV10-3 combines with J gene TRBJ1-1; D not resolved. V was cut by 5 bases and J by 1 base, with 11 bases left in between. The CDR3 extends over 14 amino acids. Per the germline V gene, CDR1 is ENHRY and CDR2 is SYGVKD.

The chain joins TRBV28 to TRBJ2-7; D might be TRBD2 (6 bases). CDR3 length: 14 residues. Trimming shortened V by 2 bases and J by 2 bases, and 10 bases separated the two germline ends. Germline CDR1 MDHEN, CDR2 SYDVKM. CDR3 sequence (DNA): TGTGCCAGCAGTTTAGGGGGGTTTGCCTACGAGCAGTACTTC. Its translation: CASSLGGFAYEQYF.

Worth noting for this clonotype: This could be a read error, since a much larger clone is one nucleotide away. The V gene is TRBV19, the J gene TRBJ1-2; 7 bases agree with TRBD1. After removal of 4 bases from V and 5 bases from J, the junction contained 10 bases not matched to a gene. The CDR3 is made up of 15 amino acids. Germline CDR1 is LNHDA and CDR2 is SQIVND (reference sequence). In DNA, the CDR3 is TGTGCCAGTAGTAGCCCACCGACAGGGTCTTATGGCTACACCTTC. Amino acid sequence: CASSSPPTGSYGYTF.

This clonotype was detected only a few times. The chain joins TRBV6-1 to TRBJ2-7, with 11 bases fitting TRBD2. Germline CDR1 is MNHNS and CDR2 is SASEGT. There are 17 residues in the CDR3. V lost 6 bases to trimming and J lost 3 bases; unmatched junction nucleotides: 13. The CDR3 region has the DNA TGTGCCAGCAGCGGGGCGGGCCGACTAGCGGGGAACTACGAGCAGTACTTC. This sequence encodes CASSGAGRLAGNYEQYF.